The 5 T cell receptor beta chains in this list originate from one sample, sequenced in a study of blood T cells in healthy people across ages. A second 7 to 11 cycle PCR used barcoded and J-beta primers. TCRdb used MiXCR to reprocess the 5' RACE reads, holding one entry per CDR3 protein. The data hold hundreds of thousands of distinct CDR3 sequences, with around half observed a single time. The sample consisted of blood. These receptors all stem from an elderly man in good health.

The table lists this clonotype with many counts. The chain employs TRBV6-2 or TRBV6-3 and TRBJ2-7, with a weak D call TRBD1 (6 bases). Germline loops: CDR1 MNHEY, CDR2 SVGEGT. This CDR3 is built from 12 residues. Between the trimmed V and J ends, which lost 5 bases and 4 bases, there was a span of 9 bases. This CDR3 reads CASSGTLYEQYF. CDR3 coding DNA: TGTGCCAGCAGTGGGACACTTTACGAGCAGTACTTC.

This clonotype was counted at least ten times. The V and J genes are TRBV7-2 and TRBJ1-2, with a possible D match to TRBD1 (6 bases). CDR1 and CDR2 from the germline V gene are SGHTA and FQGNSA. CDR3 size: 13 residues. V gave up 5 bases and J gave up 8 bases, with 15 bases separating them. CDR3 DNA: TGTGCCAGCAGCATTGAGGGGGGCTGGGGCTACACCTTC. Translated, it gives CASSIEGGWGYTF. Looking up the rest from reference TRBV7-2 and TRBJ1-2 gives the full variable domain: GAGVSQSPSNKVTEKGKDVELRCDPISGHTALYWYRQSLGQGLEFLIYFQGNSAPDKSGLPSDRFSAERTGGSVSTLTIQRTQQEDSAVYLCASSIEGGWGYTFGSGTRLTVV.

This clonotype was picked up a small number of times. V usage is TRBV24-1 and J usage is TRBJ2-3, with D maybe TRBD1 (6 bases). V was pared by 2 bases and J by 6 bases, with 17 bases between. The CDR3 is 16 amino acids. Germline values: CDR1 KGHDR, CDR2 SFDVKD. The CDR3 loop is CATSDSDGVGADTQYF. The CDR3 region has the DNA TGTGCCACCAGTGATTCCGATGGGGTGGGGGCGGATACGCAGTATTTT.

A few counts support this clonotype. The chain uses TRBV18 and TRBJ2-7; weak D call: TRBD1 (5 bases). The CDR3 covers 12 residues. The germline V and J ends were trimmed by 4 bases and 4 bases, with 8 bases remaining between them. Germline V gives CDR1 KGHSH, CDR2 LQKENI. The CDR3 DNA reads TGTGCCAGCTCACAAGGGGTTTACGAGCAGTACTTC. The encoded protein is CASSQGVYEQYF.

This clonotype was observed a single time. The chain recombines TRBV6-1 with TRBJ2-7, with D tentatively TRBD1 (6 bases). The CDR3 spans 13 residues. Trimming took 5 bases from V and 3 from J, leaving 11 bases between them. The germline CDR1 and CDR2 sequences are MNHNS and SASEGT. CDR3 sequence (DNA): TGTGCCAGCAGTACCGAACAGGGCTACGAGCAGTACTTC. This encodes CASSTEQGYEQYF.